A selection of T cell receptor beta chains follows, all from one sample in a study of blood T cell repertoires in COVID-19. Some clones are missing from TCRdb's copy, which holds only in-frame ones; the method was immunoSEQ multiplex PCR. The sample lists around 58,000 clones, 88% occurring once. The sequenced material came from peripheral blood. The receptors shown here come from a woman aged 60 to 75 with COVID-19, enrolled during active disease. CDR3s include the opening cysteine and the closing phenylalanine or tryptophan. Fields, in order: CDR3 protein, CDR3 DNA, V gene, J gene, clone size, D gene. A D gene is named only where the DNA matches it firmly. Size tells how often a clone was seen (once, few, many) or the class of an expanded clone, and some rows leave it out.

CASSELWGRSGPEAFF	TGTGCCAGCAGTGAGCTCTGGGGGCGAAGTGGTCCTGAAGCTTTCTTT	TRBV25-1	TRBJ1-1	-	-
CASTARPGGAYGYTF	TGTGCCAGTACCGCGAGGCCAGGGGGCGCCTATGGCTACACCTTC	TRBV19	TRBJ1-2	-	TRBD1
CASSRQGRQPQHF	TGTGCCAGCAGCCGACAGGGACGTCAGCCCCAGCATTTT	TRBV6-5	TRBJ1-5	-	TRBD1
CASRRSWGLQNYEQYF	TGTGCCAGCCGGAGAAGCTGGGGACTACAAAACTACGAGCAGTACTTC	TRBV27	TRBJ2-7	-	TRBD2
CASSPPGQASYEQYF	TGTGCCAGCAGTCCACCGGGACAGGCGTCCTACGAGCAGTACTTC	TRBV28	TRBJ2-7	-	TRBD1
CASSYTGGTGELFF	TGTGCCAGCAGTTACACAGGGGGCACCGGGGAGCTGTTTTTT	TRBV6-2/TRBV6-3	TRBJ2-2	-	TRBD1
CAWSEPLQSGNTIYF	TGTGCCTGGAGTGAACCGTTACAGTCTGGAAACACCATATATTTT	TRBV30	TRBJ1-3	once	-
CASKPPGTGELFF	TGTGCCAGCAAACCGCCGGGGACCGGGGAGCTGTTTTTT	TRBV5-4	TRBJ2-2	-	-
CASSSSTSGRNIQYF	TGTGCCAGCAGCTCCTCGACTAGCGGGAGAAACATTCAGTACTTC	TRBV7-2	TRBJ2-4	-	TRBD2
CAWTLGRGSDTQYF	TGTGCCTGGACTCTAGGGCGGGGGTCAGATACGCAGTATTTT	TRBV30	TRBJ2-3	-	TRBD2
CASSQWDRGVMGNSPLHF	TGCGCCAGCAGCCAGTGGGACAGGGGAGTAATGGGGAATTCACCCCTCCACTTT	TRBV4-1	TRBJ1-6	-	TRBD1
CASSTNRDMTSPLHF	TGTGCCAGTAGCACAAACCGGGACATGACTTCACCCCTCCACTTT	TRBV19	TRBJ1-6	few	-
CASSVEGAWGYTF	TGTGCCAGCAGTGTTGAGGGGGCTTGGGGCTACACCTTC	TRBV2	TRBJ1-2	-	TRBD1
CASSHGTGYGYTF	TGCGCCAGCAGCCATGGGACAGGGTATGGCTACACCTTC	TRBV4-3	TRBJ1-2	-	TRBD1
CASGPLPENGYTF	TGTGCCAGCGGCCCTCTACCCGAAAATGGCTACACCTTC	TRBV6-2/TRBV6-3	TRBJ1-2	-	-
CASSLGTGGEQYF	TGTGCCAGCAGCCTTGGGACAGGGGGCGAGCAGTACTTC	TRBV11-2	TRBJ2-7	-	TRBD1
CASTHRMSGERVGELFF	TGTGCCAGTACCCACCGAATGAGCGGGGAAAGGGTCGGGGAGCTGTTTTTT	TRBV19	TRBJ2-2	-	TRBD2
CASFGGPGGYTF	TGTGCCAGTTTTGGGGGCCCAGGGGGCTACACCTTC	TRBV19	TRBJ1-2	-	-
CAISEQGTGDLGGYTF	TGTGCCATCAGTGAGCAAGGGACAGGTGACCTCGGGGGCTACACCTTC	TRBV10-3	TRBJ1-2	-	TRBD1
CASSFRVIQPQHF	TGTGCCAGCAGTTTCAGGGTTATTCAGCCCCAGCATTTT	TRBV6-2/TRBV6-3	TRBJ1-5	once	-
CASSEQGATNEKLFF	TGTGCCAGCAGTGAGCAGGGCGCAACTAATGAAAAACTGTTTTTT	TRBV2	TRBJ1-4	-	-
CASSESDRASAKALGYTF	TGCGCCAGCAGTGAGTCTGACAGGGCTTCAGCTAAAGCTTTGGGCTACACCTTC	TRBV10-2	TRBJ1-2	-	TRBD1
CASSSAKSRSPLHF	TGTGCCAGCAGCTCAGCGAAGAGCCGTTCACCCCTCCACTTT	TRBV7-2	TRBJ1-6	-	-
CASSQGGAVDQPQHF	TGTGCCAGCAGCCAAGGCGGAGCGGTCGATCAGCCCCAGCATTTT	TRBV3-1/TRBV3-2	TRBJ1-5	-	-